Sequencing of this T cell receptor (beta chain) was carried out in a study of CD8 T cells in Susac syndrome. When the RNA was reverse transcribed, random hexamers were used with an input of about 0.5 to 1 ug. Amplification of TCR beta CDR3 spanned 54 Vbeta and 13 Jbeta via immunoSEQ multiplex PCR. Via MiXCR, TCRdb re-called the immunoSEQ multiplex PCR reads, giving one row per CDR3 protein. This table holds roughly 200,000 distinct CDR3 sequences, 95% found once. CDR1 and CDR2 (germline): SQVTM, ANQGSEA. The ends lost 0 bases at V and 5 bases at J; junction bases unmatched: 12. This CDR3 spans 16 amino acids. Controls were healthy donors (matched for age and sex).

This chain uses TRBV29-1 with TRBJ2-5, with 7 nucleotides matching TRBD1. Sequencing used CD4+ T cells from PBMCs. This TCR derives from a human donor in good health. CDR3 region: CSVEDRGGGLRETQYF. The CDR3 bases are TGCAGCGTTGAAGATCGAGGGGGCGGGCTCCGGGAGACCCAGTACTTC.